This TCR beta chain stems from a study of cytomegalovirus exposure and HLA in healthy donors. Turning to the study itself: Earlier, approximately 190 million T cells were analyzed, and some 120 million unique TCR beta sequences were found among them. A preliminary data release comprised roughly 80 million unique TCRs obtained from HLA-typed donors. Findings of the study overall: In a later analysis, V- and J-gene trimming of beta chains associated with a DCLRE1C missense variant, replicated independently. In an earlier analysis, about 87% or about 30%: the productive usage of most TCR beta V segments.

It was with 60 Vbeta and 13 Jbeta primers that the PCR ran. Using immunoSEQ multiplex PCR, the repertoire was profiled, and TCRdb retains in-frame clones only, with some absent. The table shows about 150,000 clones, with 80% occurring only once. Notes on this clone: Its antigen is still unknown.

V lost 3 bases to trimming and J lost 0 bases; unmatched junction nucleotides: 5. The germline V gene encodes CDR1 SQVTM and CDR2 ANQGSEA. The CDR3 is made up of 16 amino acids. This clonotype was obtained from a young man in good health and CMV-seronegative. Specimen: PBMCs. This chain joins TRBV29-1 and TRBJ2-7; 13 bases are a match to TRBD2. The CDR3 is CSVDLGLAGASYEQYF. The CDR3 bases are TGCAGCGTTGACCTCGGACTAGCGGGAGCCTCCTACGAGCAGTACTTC.